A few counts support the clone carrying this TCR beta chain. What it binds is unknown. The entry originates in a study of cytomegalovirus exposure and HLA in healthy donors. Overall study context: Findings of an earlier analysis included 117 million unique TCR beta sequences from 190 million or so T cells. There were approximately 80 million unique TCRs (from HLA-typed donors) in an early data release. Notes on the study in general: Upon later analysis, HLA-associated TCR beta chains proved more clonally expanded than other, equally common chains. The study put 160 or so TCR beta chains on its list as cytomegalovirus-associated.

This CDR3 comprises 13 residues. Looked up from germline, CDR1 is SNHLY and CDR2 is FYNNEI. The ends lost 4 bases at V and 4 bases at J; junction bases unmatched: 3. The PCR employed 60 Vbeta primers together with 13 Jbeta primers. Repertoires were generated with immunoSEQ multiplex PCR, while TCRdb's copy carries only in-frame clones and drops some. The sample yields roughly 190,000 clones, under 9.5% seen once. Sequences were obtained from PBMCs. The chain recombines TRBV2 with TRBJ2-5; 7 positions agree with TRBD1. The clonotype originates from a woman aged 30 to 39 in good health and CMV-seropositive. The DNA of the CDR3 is TGTGCCAGCAGTGTAAGGGGGCGAGAGACCCAGTACTTC. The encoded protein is CASSVRGRETQYF.